These 28 T cell receptor beta chains were all obtained from the same sample, sequenced in a study of blood T cell repertoires in COVID-19. The repertoire was sequenced with immunoSEQ multiplex PCR; TCRdb's copy has only in-frame clones and lacks some. Here the sample spans about 280,000 clones, approximately 85% being singletons. Sequenced sample: peripheral blood. The receptors were gathered from a man aged 50 to 60 with active or convalescent COVID-19.

V and J are TRBV5-4 and TRBJ2-3; unclear D gene. Trimming removed 3 bases at V and 8 bases at J, with 10 bases between. From germline, CDR1 is SGHNT and CDR2 YYREEE (reference sequence). The CDR3 has 12 amino acids. For the CDR3, the DNA is TGTGCCAGCAGCTCCCAGGTTGGTACGCAGTATTTT. Translating gives CASSSQVGTQYF.

This chain links TRBV30 with TRBJ1-1; possible D gene TRBD1, 6 bases. V was pared by 5 bases and J by 0 bases, with 13 bases between. CDR3 length equals 14 residues. The germline CDR1 and CDR2 sequences are GTSNPN and SVGIG (reference sequence). For the CDR3, the DNA is TGTGCCTGGGGGTTCGGGACACTGAACACTGAAGCTTTCTTT. This translates into CAWGFGTLNTEAFF.

V gene TRBV5-1 combines with J gene TRBJ2-1; D might be TRBD2 (5 bases). This CDR3 region has 14 residues. Looked up from germline, CDR1 is SGHRS and CDR2 is YFSETQ. Trimming cost V 2 bases and J 9 bases, with 15 bases left between them. CDR3 coding DNA: TGCGCCAGCAGCTTATTGCTACAAGGGAGTGAGCAGTTCTTC. This codes for CASSLLLQGSEQFF.

The chain carries TRBV28 and TRBJ2-2; D call uncertain. Germline-derived CDR1 and CDR2 are MDHEN and SYDVKM. CDR3 length equals 14 residues. Deletions cut 2 bases from V and 8 bases from J, with 12 bases between. The DNA for the CDR3 is TGTGCCAGCAGTTTAGGGCCGACCTCGGGGGAGCTGTTTTTT. Protein: CASSLGPTSGELFF.

The chain has TRBV28 and TRBJ2-7; the match to TRBD1 covers 8 bases. Germline-derived CDR1 and CDR2 are MDHEN and SYDVKM. This CDR3 region has 14 residues. J lost 5 bases, V lost 7 bases, and 10 bases had no gene match. This CDR3 reads CASMPTGVSNEQYF. Here the CDR3 DNA reads TGTGCCAGCATGCCGACAGGGGTTTCCAACGAGCAGTACTTC. Filled out from reference TRBV28 and TRBJ2-7, the complete variable domain reads DVKVTQSSRYLVKRTGEKVFLECVQDMDHENMFWYRQDPGLGLRLIYFSYDVKMKEKGDIPEGYSVSREKKERFSLILESASTNQTSMYLCASMPTGVSNEQYFGPGTRLTVT.

The V call is TRBV29-1, the J call TRBJ2-4; TRBD1 might be the D (6 bases). Germline loops: CDR1 SQVTM, CDR2 ANQGSEA. V lost 7 bases to trimming and J lost 6 bases, with 13 bases between them. The length of the CDR3 is 12 residues. CDR3 nucleotide sequence: TGCAGCGCCTACAGGGTCGGAAACATTCAGTACTTC. Amino acid sequence: CSAYRVGNIQYF.

This chain joins TRBV18 and TRBJ2-3, with D possibly TRBD2 on 6 matching bases. CDR3 length equals 15 residues. The germline gives CDR1 KGHSH, CDR2 LQKENI. With 8 bases removed from V and 1 base from J, the gap between germline ends came to 16 bases. CDR3 bases: TGTGCCAGCGGCATCGTGGGCGGGGGCACAGATACGCAGTATTTT. Its translation: CASGIVGGGTDTQYF.

The chain employs TRBV21-1 and TRBJ2-7; TRBD2 was called by the table and not checked on the DNA. TRBV21-1 is a pseudogene segment. The CDR3 runs 16 residues. In nucleotides, the CDR3 is TGTGCCAGCAGCAAAGTGGAGGGTAAGAGCTCCTACGAGCAGTACTTC. Protein sequence: CASSKVEGKSSYEQYF.

V and J are TRBV12-3 or TRBV12-4 and TRBJ1-1; D unclear. The CDR3 is 12 residues long. V shed 6 bases and J shed 0 bases, with 5 bases lying between them. CDR3 nucleotides: TGTGCCAGCAGCCCTCTGAACACTGAAGCTTTCTTT. This codes for CASSPLNTEAFF.

This clone has more than one count but fewer than ten. One junction end disagrees with the germline gene, perhaps due to a read error. The J gene is TRBJ2-7, the V gene TRBV7-7, with 8 nucleotides matching TRBD2. From germline, CDR1 is SSHAT and CDR2 FNYEAQ (reference sequence). The CDR3 extends over 13 amino acids. CDR3 bases: TGTGCTAGCAGCTTAGATAGCGGGGTCGAGCAGTACTTC. Translated, it gives CASSLDSGVEQYF.

V is TRBV28 and J is TRBJ2-1; the match to TRBD2 covers 10 bases. V was clipped by 3 bases and J by 8 bases; unmatched bases: 7. Germline CDR1 MDHEN, CDR2 SYDVKM. This CDR3 contains 15 residues. The CDR3: CASSLSGRGRDEQFF. For the CDR3, the DNA is TGTGCCAGCAGTTTGAGCGGGAGGGGGAGAGATGAGCAGTTCTTC.

The rearrangement joins TRBV15 to TRBJ1-2; the D is unclear. V was pared by 9 bases and J by 8 bases, with 19 bases between. The germline V gene encodes CDR1 LNHNV and CDR2 YYDKDF (reference sequence). CDR3 length: 13 residues. DNA of the CDR3: TGTGCCACTCAGCCGGGAGGGATGAACGGCTACACCTTC. This sequence encodes CATQPGGMNGYTF.

The chain joins TRBV27 to TRBJ2-1, with 10 bases aligning to TRBD2. J gave up 7 bases and V 5 bases, and 8 bases lay outside the gene matches. The CDR3 runs 15 residues. Germline V CDR1 and CDR2: MNHEY, SMNVEV (reference sequence). The CDR3 nucleotides are TGTGCCAGCAGTAACCTAGCGGGAGATTGGAATGAGCAGTTCTTC. This encodes CASSNLAGDWNEQFF.

In its sample, this clone was seen once. The genes are TRBV5-5 and TRBJ2-7, with TRBD1 matching over 8 bases. Looked up from germline, CDR1 is SGHKS and CDR2 is YYEKEE (reference sequence). Trimming at V came to 6 bases and at J to 6 bases, leaving 11 bases not matched to a gene. This CDR3 is 14 amino acids long. CDR3 nucleotides: TGTGCCAGCACCTTACAGGGGGGTGTCGGCGAGCAGTACTTC. This gives the protein CASTLQGGVGEQYF.

The chain has TRBV5-5 and TRBJ1-2; 9 bases agree with TRBD1. From germline, CDR1 is SGHKS and CDR2 YYEKEE (reference sequence). V lost 5 bases, J lost 1 base, and 6 bases stayed unmatched. This CDR3 has 15 amino acids. CDR3 region: CASRSGQGYNYGYTF. In DNA form, the CDR3 reads TGTGCCAGCAGGTCGGGACAGGGCTATAACTATGGCTACACCTTC.

This clone was recorded once. The chain couples TRBV5-4 to TRBJ2-7; 7 bases line up with TRBD2. Unmatched junction bases numbered 10, after V lost 0 bases and J lost 4 bases. Germline-derived CDR1 and CDR2 are SGHNT and YYREEE (reference sequence). The CDR3 totals 16 residues. CDR3 sequence (DNA): TGTGCCAGCAGCTTGGGGGGACTACGATCCCGTTACGAGCAGTACTTC. It yields the protein CASSLGGLRSRYEQYF.

The gene calls are TRBV24-1 and TRBJ2-7, with 8 bases matching TRBD1. Germline CDR1 is KGHDR and CDR2 is SFDVKD. V was pared by 4 bases and J by 5 bases, with 15 bases of the junction left unmatched. The CDR3 totals 17 residues. CDR3 bases: TGTGCCACCAGTGACCCCCGGGACAGGTACTCTTTGGACGAGCAGTACTTC. It encodes CATSDPRDRYSLDEQYF.

This chain joins TRBV18 and TRBJ2-1, with 8 bases lining up with TRBD1. This CDR3 comprises 19 residues. The junction had 15 bases not matched to a gene; V was cut back by 2 bases and J by 3 bases. Germline values: CDR1 KGHSH, CDR2 LQKENI. The CDR3 protein is CASSPGEGDRGLFYNEQFF. The DNA for the CDR3 is TGTGCCAGCTCACCAGGCGAAGGAGACAGGGGCCTCTTCTACAATGAGCAGTTCTTC.

This chain links TRBV3-1 (or the pseudogene TRBV3-2) with TRBJ1-3; D not resolved. The CDR3 contains 14 residues. V dropped 1 base and J dropped 4 bases, with 8 bases sitting between them. Germline V gene data show CDR1 as LGHDT and CDR2 as YNNKEL (reference sequence). The CDR3 nucleotides are TGTGCCAGCAGCCAAGTGGCAGCGGGAAACACCATATATTTT. Its protein is CASSQVAAGNTIYF.

This clone was observed a single time. The gene calls are TRBV20-1 and TRBJ1-3, with 7 nucleotides matching TRBD1. Per the germline V gene, CDR1 is DFQATT and CDR2 is SNEGSKA (reference sequence). J was trimmed by 5 bases and V by 3 bases; bases with no gene match: 4. This CDR3 comprises 13 residues. Here the CDR3 DNA reads TGCAGTGCTAGTGACAGGGCCCGAAACACCATATATTTT. It codes for CSASDRARNTIYF.

The V and J genes are TRBV30 and TRBJ1-1, with D possibly TRBD1 on 5 matching bases. The CDR3 is made up of 15 amino acids. Trimming cost V 0 bases and J 0 bases, with 11 bases left between them. Germline values: CDR1 GTSNPN, CDR2 SVGIG (reference sequence). CDR3 bases: TGTGCCTGGAGTGTGTACAGGACCATGAACACTGAAGCTTTCTTT. Translating it yields CAWSVYRTMNTEAFF.

The gene calls are TRBV7-3 and TRBJ1-5; possible D gene TRBD1, 5 bases. This CDR3 has 15 amino acids. V lost 1 base, J lost 2 bases, and 9 bases lay in between. Germline CDR1 reads SGHTA; CDR2 reads FQGTGA. CDR3 in DNA: TGTGCCAGCAGCTTAAGGGGGGGAGGCAATCAGCCCCAGCATTTT. It translates to CASSLRGGGNQPQHF. The full variable domain, its missing parts supplied by reference TRBV7-3 and TRBJ1-5, is GAGVSQTPSNKVTEKGKYVELRCDPISGHTALYWYRQSLGQGPEFLIYFQGTGAADDSGLPNDRFFAVRPEGSVSTLKIQRTERGDSAVYLCASSLRGGGNQPQHFGDGTRLSIL.

The gene calls are TRBV9 and TRBJ2-3; D is ambiguous. The V and J ends lost 2 bases and 1 base respectively, with 11 bases between them. CDR1 is SGDLS and CDR2 is YYNGEE in the germline V gene. The CDR3 sequence is 15 residues long. The CDR3 DNA reads as TGTGCCAGCAGCGTGGGTAATCGGGGCACAGATACGCAGTATTTT. Its protein product is CASSVGNRGTDTQYF.

This chain joins TRBV5-4 and TRBJ1-1; 9 bases match TRBD1. CDR1 is SGHNT, CDR2 YYREEE, per germline (reference sequence). The CDR3 is 15 residues long. V gave up 2 bases and J gave up 3 bases; unmatched junction bases: 5. In DNA, the CDR3 is TGTGCCAGCAGCTTTCCGGGACAGGGACACACTGAAGCTTTCTTT. It codes for CASSFPGQGHTEAFF.

The rearrangement links TRBV6-2 or TRBV6-3 to TRBJ1-2; D might be TRBD1 (5 bases). CDR3 length: 18 amino acids. The germline V gene encodes CDR1 MNHEY and CDR2 SVGEGT. Between the trimmed V and J ends, which lost 2 bases and 3 bases, there was a span of 22 bases. In DNA, the CDR3 is TGTGCCAGCAGTTACCCCGGGAGGGGCTCTAGGTCCTACTATGGCTACACCTTC. It translates to CASSYPGRGSRSYYGYTF.

The gene calls are TRBV6-2 or TRBV6-3 and TRBJ2-5; 11 nucleotides line up with TRBD2. Germline-derived CDR1 and CDR2 are MNHEY and SVGEGT. This CDR3 has 17 residues. The V segment lost 0 bases and the J segment 4 bases; nucleotides outside the gene matches: 7. The CDR3 sequence: CASSYSPLTSGRETQYF. CDR3 bases: TGTGCCAGCAGTTACTCGCCACTAACTAGCGGGAGAGAGACCCAGTACTTC.

This chain links TRBV14 with TRBJ2-7; tentatively, D is TRBD1 (5 bases). V gave up 1 base and J gave up 7 bases, with 17 bases separating them. Per the germline V gene, CDR1 is SGHDN and CDR2 is FVKESK. The CDR3 runs 15 residues. The CDR3 DNA is TGTGCCAGCAGCCAAGTTGGGATAAGAAGGGGAGAGCAGTACTTC. Protein: CASSQVGIRRGEQYF.

The chain couples TRBV7-3 to TRBJ2-7; perhaps TRBD1 as D (5 bases). V was clipped by 4 bases and J by 4 bases, with 11 bases between them. The V gene's germline CDR1 is SGHTA and CDR2 FQGTGA. CDR3 size: 13 residues. CDR3 amino acids: CASSSLGRYEQYF. CDR3 nucleotide sequence: TGTGCCAGCAGCTCATTGGGGCGTTACGAGCAGTACTTC.